The entry that follows covers one T cell receptor beta chain sequence. The antigen is unknown. The table came from immunoSEQ multiplex PCR; TCRdb's copy has only in-frame clones and leaves some out. This sample has over 10,000 clones; 89% occur once, and the top ten carry about 4%. The CDR3 length is 13 residues. Germline values: CDR1 SGHNT, CDR2 YENEEA. V was trimmed by 3 bases and J by 5 bases, leaving 8 bases between them. The data derive from a study of T cell clonotyping in hematopoietic cell transplantation. Study-level results: At the given depth, recipient repertoires were over 95% de novo clonotypes. Higher Inverse Simpson Index values in graft donor and pretransplant recipient predicted broader posttransplant TCR diversity. After transplant, recipient diversity fell while pathologically expanded clonotypes grew through day 180.

The source is a human donor who either received an allogeneic hematopoietic cell transplant for a myeloid malignancy or was a related donor (not recorded which). Some clones in this sample may be carry-over from other donors' samples. The genes are TRBV11-3 and TRBJ2-1; D remains unclear. The sequenced material came from peripheral blood mononuclear cells. CDR3 region: CASSFSLNNEQFF. The CDR3 DNA sequence: TGTGCCAGCAGCTTTTCCTTGAACAATGAGCAGTTCTTC.